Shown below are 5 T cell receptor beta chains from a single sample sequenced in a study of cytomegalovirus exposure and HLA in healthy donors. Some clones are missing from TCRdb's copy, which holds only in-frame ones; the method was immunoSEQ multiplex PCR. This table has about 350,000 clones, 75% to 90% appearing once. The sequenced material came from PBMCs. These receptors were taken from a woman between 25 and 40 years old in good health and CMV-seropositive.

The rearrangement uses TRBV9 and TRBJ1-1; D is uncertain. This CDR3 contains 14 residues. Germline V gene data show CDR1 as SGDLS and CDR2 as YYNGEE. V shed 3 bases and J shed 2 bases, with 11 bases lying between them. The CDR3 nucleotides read TGTGCCAGCAGCGCTAGCTGGGCCAACACTGAAGCTTTCTTT. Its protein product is CASSASWANTEAFF.

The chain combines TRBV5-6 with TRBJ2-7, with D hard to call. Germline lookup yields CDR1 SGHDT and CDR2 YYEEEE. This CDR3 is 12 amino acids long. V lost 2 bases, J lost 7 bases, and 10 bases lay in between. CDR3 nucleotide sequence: TGTGCCAGCAGCTTAGGGATTGAAGAGCAGTACTTC. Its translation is CASSLGIEEQYF.

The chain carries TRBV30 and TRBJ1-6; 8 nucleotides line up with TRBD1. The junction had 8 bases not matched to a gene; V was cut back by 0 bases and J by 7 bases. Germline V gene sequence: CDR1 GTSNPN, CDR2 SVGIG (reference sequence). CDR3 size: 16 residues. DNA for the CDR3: TGTGCCTGGAGTGTACCCCAGGGGGCGCGCAATTCACCCCTCCACTTT. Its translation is CAWSVPQGARNSPLHF.

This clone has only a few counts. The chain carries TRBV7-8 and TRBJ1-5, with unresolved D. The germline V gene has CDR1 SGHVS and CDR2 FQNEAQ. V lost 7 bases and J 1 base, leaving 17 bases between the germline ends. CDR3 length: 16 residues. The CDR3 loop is CASTPFGPESNQPQHF. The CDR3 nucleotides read TGTGCCAGCACCCCTTTCGGTCCGGAAAGCAATCAGCCCCAGCATTTT.

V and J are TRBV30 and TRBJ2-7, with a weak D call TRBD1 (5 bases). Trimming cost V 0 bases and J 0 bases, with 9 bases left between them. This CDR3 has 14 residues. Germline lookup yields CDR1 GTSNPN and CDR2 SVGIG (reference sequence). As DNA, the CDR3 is TGTGCCTGGAGTGTGGGGCAGAGCTCCTACGAGCAGTACTTC. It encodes CAWSVGQSSYEQYF. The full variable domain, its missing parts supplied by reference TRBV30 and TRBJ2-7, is SQTIHQWPATLVQPVGSPLSLECTVEGTSNPNLYWYRQAAGRGLQLLFYSVGIGQISSEVPQNLSASRPQDRQFILSSKKLLLSDSGFYLCAWSVGQSSYEQYFGPGTRLTVT.